This T cell receptor (beta chain) was sequenced during a study of cytomegalovirus exposure and HLA in healthy donors. The PCR contained 60 Vbeta and 13 Jbeta primers. Using immunoSEQ multiplex PCR, the repertoire was profiled, and TCRdb retains in-frame clones only, with some absent. The table includes about 64,000 clones, approximately 83% detected once. All donors participated as healthy donors of bone marrow. The CDR3 sequence is 13 residues long. In germline, CDR1 is LNHDA, CDR2 SQIVND (reference sequence). The V gene lost 4 bases and the J gene lost 0 bases, with 6 bases spanning the gap. A few counts support this clone. The antigen is undetermined. Findings and limits, study-wide: Clonal expansion was found to be greater in HLA-associated TCR beta chains than in equally common others in a later analysis. Reports credit the classifier with highly specific, highly sensitive diagnosis of cytomegalovirus status. CMV antigen specificity was confirmed in vitro for three CMV-associated chains.

The receptor comes from a female donor in good health and CMV-seronegative. The chain carries TRBV19 and TRBJ1-1, with D possibly TRBD1 on 5 matching bases. Sequencing used PBMCs. CDR3 amino acids: CASSTGMNTEAFF. The DNA of the CDR3 is TGTGCCAGTAGTACAGGGATGAACACTGAAGCTTTCTTT.